This T cell receptor beta chain stems from a study of response to subunit inactivated influenza vaccine. General observations from the study: Authors suggested few new T cells are recruited by each seasonal influenza vaccination.

From the RT-PCR reads, TCRdb called clonotypes with MiXCR, one entry per CDR3 protein. The sample shows 590,000 or so distinct CDR3 sequences, roughly 15% of them seen only once. In regard to this clonotype: Its antigen remains unidentified.

The sequence was obtained from a man aged 45-65 years who received an inactivated influenza vaccine. The sample in question was PBMCs from blood, obtained approximately 15 days before vaccination.

CDR3 sequence reads: CSAPLVRGGEQFF. Here the CDR3 DNA reads TGCAGTGCCCCCCTGGTGCGGGGAGGTGAGCAGTTCTTC. This chain joins TRBV20-1 and TRBJ2-1, with D perhaps TRBD2 (6 bases). There are 13 residues in the CDR3. Per germline, CDR1 DFQATT and CDR2 SNEGSKA (reference sequence). V lost 6 bases, J lost 9 bases, and 18 bases lay in between.